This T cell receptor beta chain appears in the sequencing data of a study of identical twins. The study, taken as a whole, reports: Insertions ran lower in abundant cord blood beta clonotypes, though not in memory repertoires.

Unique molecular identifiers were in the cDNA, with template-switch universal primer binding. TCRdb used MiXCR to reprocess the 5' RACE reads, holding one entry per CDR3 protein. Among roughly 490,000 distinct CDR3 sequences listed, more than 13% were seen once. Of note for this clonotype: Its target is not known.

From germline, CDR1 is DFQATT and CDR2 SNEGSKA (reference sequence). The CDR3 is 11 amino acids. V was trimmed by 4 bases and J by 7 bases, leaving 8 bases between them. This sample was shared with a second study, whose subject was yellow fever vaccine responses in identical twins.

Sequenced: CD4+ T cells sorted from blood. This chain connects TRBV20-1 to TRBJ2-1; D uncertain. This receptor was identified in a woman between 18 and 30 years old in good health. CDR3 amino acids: CSAILANEQFF. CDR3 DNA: TGCAGTGCTATACTGGCGAATGAGCAGTTCTTC.